What follows is one T cell receptor beta chain and its context. Antigen: not known. The sample originates from a study of cytomegalovirus exposure and HLA in healthy donors. All the people who gave samples were healthy bone marrow donors. PCR involved 60 Vbeta and 13 Jbeta primers. Generated by immunoSEQ multiplex PCR, the TCRdb table keeps only in-frame clones and is missing some. The repertoire includes about 160,000 clones, roughly 87% of them detected once, and 0.75% to 0.95% sits in the top ten. Points from the study as a whole: With DRB1 most and HLA-C fewest, TCR association rates differed between HLA loci in a later analysis. In a later analysis, most CMV-associated TCR beta chains appeared HLA-restricted. What was likely a sequencing artifact was a cluster of highly shared sequence variants.

The CDR3 runs 16 residues. Germline V gene lookup returns CDR1 MRHNA and CDR2 SNTAGT. Trimming left V 3 bases short and J 5 bases short, with 17 bases between. The receptor's source is a young woman in good health and CMV-seronegative. The chain combines TRBV6-4 with TRBJ2-1, with a tentative D call TRBD2 (6 bases). Sequenced material: PBMCs. CDR3 bases: TGTGCCAGCAGTGAGTCCTCGGGAGAATTGCACAATGAGCAGTTCTTC. Residues: CASSESSGELHNEQFF.